The following is a TCR beta chain sequence with its context. This sample includes further DNA sequences coding for the same CDR3. The data belong to a study of shared clonotypes between healthy human individuals. The split of CD4+ cells yielded CD45RA+ naive and CD45RA-negative memory subsets. TCRdb keeps only in-frame clones here, not all; method: immunoSEQ multiplex PCR. The repertoire holds more than 2 million clones, around 95% seen once, with 0.1% to 0.15% in the top ten. The ends lost 6 bases at V and 1 base at J; junction bases unmatched: 3. The CDR3 runs to 13 residues. Per germline, CDR1 SQVTM and CDR2 ANQGSEA.

The sequenced sample consisted of naive CD4+ T cells sorted from blood. Indicated subset: CD45RA+ positively selected. The J gene is TRBJ1-1, the V gene TRBV29-1, with 9 bases identical to TRBD1. The sequence was obtained from a man between 18 and 35 years old in good health. The CDR3 protein is CSVGDRENTEAFF. Here the CDR3 DNA reads TGCAGCGTGGGGGACAGGGAGAACACTGAAGCTTTCTTT.